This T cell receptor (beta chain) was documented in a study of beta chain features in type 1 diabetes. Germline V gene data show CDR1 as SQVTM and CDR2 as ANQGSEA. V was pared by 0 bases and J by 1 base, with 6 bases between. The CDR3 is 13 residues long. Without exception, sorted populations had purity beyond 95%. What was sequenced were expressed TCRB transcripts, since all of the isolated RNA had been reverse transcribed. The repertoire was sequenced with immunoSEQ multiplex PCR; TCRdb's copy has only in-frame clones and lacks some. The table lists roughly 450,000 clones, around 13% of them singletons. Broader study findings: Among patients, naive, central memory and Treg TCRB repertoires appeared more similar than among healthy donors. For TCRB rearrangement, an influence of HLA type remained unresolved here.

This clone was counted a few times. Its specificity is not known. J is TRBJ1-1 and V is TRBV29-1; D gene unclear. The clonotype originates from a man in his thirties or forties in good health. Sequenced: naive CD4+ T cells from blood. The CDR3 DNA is TGCAGCGTTGAAGACGGTACGAACACTGAAGCTTTCTTT. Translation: CSVEDGTNTEAFF.